The T cell receptor beta chain under discussion was sequenced for a study of long-term antiretroviral therapy in people with HIV. The study's findings and limits: Once patients were on ART, diversity went higher but still fell short of transplant donor controls.

Among participants with HIV, every one received treatment in the United States. With regard to this clone: The antigen is unknown.

Samples were assayed with immunoSEQ v3.0 at survey level. Libraries were prepared by immunoSEQ multiplex PCR; TCRdb keeps only in-frame clonotypes and omits some of them. The profile shows more than 20,000 clones, around 88% of them singletons. CDR1 is LNHDA, CDR2 SQIVND, per germline (reference sequence). V lost 3 bases to trimming and J lost 7 bases, with 6 bases between them. This CDR3 region has 12 residues. The V gene is TRBV19, the J gene TRBJ2-2; the D is unclear. This receptor was identified in a man between 18 and 29 years old with HIV. Sample: unsorted PBMCs, taken 3 years after starting antiretroviral therapy. This CDR3 is CASSMSVGELFF. CDR3 bases: TGTGCCAGTAGTATGTCGGTCGGGGAGCTGTTTTTT.